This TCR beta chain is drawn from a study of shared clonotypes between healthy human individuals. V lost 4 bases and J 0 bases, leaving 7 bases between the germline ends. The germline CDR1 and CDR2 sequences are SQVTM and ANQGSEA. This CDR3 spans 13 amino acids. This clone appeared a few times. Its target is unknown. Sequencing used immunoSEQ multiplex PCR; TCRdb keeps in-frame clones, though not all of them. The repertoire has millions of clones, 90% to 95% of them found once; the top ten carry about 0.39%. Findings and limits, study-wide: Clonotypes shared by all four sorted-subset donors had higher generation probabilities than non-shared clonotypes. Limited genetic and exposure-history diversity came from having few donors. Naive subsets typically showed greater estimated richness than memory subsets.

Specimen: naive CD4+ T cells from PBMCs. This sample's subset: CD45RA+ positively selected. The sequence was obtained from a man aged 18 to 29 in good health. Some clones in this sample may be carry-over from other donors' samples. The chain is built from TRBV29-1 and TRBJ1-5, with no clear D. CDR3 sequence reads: CSVVWDSNQPQHF. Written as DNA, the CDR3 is TGCAGCGTTGTATGGGATAGCAATCAGCCCCAGCATTTT.